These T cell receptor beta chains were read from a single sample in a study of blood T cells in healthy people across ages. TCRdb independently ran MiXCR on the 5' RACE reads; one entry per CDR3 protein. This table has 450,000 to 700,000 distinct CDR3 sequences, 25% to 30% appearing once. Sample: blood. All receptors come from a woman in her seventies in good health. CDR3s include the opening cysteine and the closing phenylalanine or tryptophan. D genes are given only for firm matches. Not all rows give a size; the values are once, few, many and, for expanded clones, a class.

cdr3_aa: CASSFNRDRDQPQHF
cdr3_nt: TGTGCCAGCAGTTTCAACCGGGACAGGGATCAGCCCCAGCATTTT
d_call: TRBD1
clone_size: few
j_call: TRBJ1-5
v_call: TRBV27

cdr3_aa: CASRQGQGNEKLFF
cdr3_nt: TGTGCCAGCAGGCAAGGACAAGGCAATGAAAAACTGTTTTTT
d_call: NA
clone_size: NA
j_call: TRBJ1-4
v_call: TRBV7-2

cdr3_aa: CSARKPGISYEQYF
cdr3_nt: TGCAGTGCTAGAAAACCAGGGATTTCCTACGAGCAGTACTTC
d_call: NA
clone_size: NA
j_call: TRBJ2-7
v_call: TRBV20-1

cdr3_aa: CASSQDKREYEQYF
cdr3_nt: TGTGCCAGCAGCCAAGATAAGAGGGAATACGAGCAGTACTTC
d_call: NA
clone_size: few
j_call: TRBJ2-7
v_call: TRBV4-2

cdr3_aa: CSASGTGGYGTEAFF
cdr3_nt: TGCAGTGCTAGCGGGACAGGGGGATACGGGACTGAAGCTTTCTTT
d_call: TRBD1
clone_size: few
j_call: TRBJ1-1
v_call: TRBV20-1

cdr3_aa: CASSFGQGLYGYTF
cdr3_nt: TGCGCCAGCAGCTTCGGACAGGGCCTCTATGGCTACACCTTC
d_call: TRBD1
clone_size: NA
j_call: TRBJ1-2
v_call: TRBV4-1

cdr3_aa: CSARGTGGFGYTF
cdr3_nt: TGCAGTGCTAGAGGGACAGGGGGCTTTGGCTACACCTTC
d_call: TRBD1
clone_size: few
j_call: TRBJ1-2
v_call: TRBV20-1

cdr3_aa: CASSDGTGELFF
cdr3_nt: TGTGCCAGCAGCGACGGCACCGGGGAGCTGTTTTTT
d_call: NA
clone_size: few
j_call: TRBJ2-2
v_call: TRBV5-6

cdr3_aa: CASSSLLDEQFF
cdr3_nt: TGTGCCAGCAGTTCGCTTCTCGATGAGCAGTTCTTC
d_call: NA
clone_size: once
j_call: TRBJ2-1
v_call: TRBV6-2/TRBV6-3

cdr3_aa: CASSPEDHYGYTF
cdr3_nt: TGTGCCAGCTCACCCGAAGACCACTATGGCTACACCTTC
d_call: NA
clone_size: NA
j_call: TRBJ1-2
v_call: TRBV18

cdr3_aa: CASGGQTETQYF
cdr3_nt: TGTGCCAGCGGGGGGCAGACAGAGACCCAGTACTTC
d_call: NA
clone_size: few
j_call: TRBJ2-5
v_call: TRBV2

cdr3_aa: CASSYGGGNEQFF
cdr3_nt: TGCGCCAGCAGCTATGGTGGGGGCAATGAGCAGTTCTTC
d_call: NA
clone_size: NA
j_call: TRBJ2-1
v_call: TRBV5-1

cdr3_aa: CSARDSPSGKETQYF
cdr3_nt: TGCAGTGCTAGAGATAGCCCTAGCGGTAAAGAGACCCAGTACTTC
d_call: TRBD2
clone_size: NA
j_call: TRBJ2-5
v_call: TRBV20-1

cdr3_aa: CAISVGYDADTQYF
cdr3_nt: TGTGCCATCAGTGTCGGGTACGACGCAGATACGCAGTATTTT
d_call: NA
clone_size: NA
j_call: TRBJ2-3
v_call: TRBV10-3

cdr3_aa: CASSFVPDTQYF
cdr3_nt: TGTGCCAGCAGTTTCGTCCCAGATACGCAGTATTTT
d_call: NA
clone_size: NA
j_call: TRBJ2-3
v_call: TRBV12-3/TRBV12-4

cdr3_aa: CASSESHGREQFF
cdr3_nt: TGTGCCAGCAGTGAATCCCACGGCCGGGAGCAGTTCTTC
d_call: NA
clone_size: few
j_call: TRBJ2-1
v_call: TRBV6-1

cdr3_aa: CASSYSRTGYSPLHF
cdr3_nt: TGTGCCAGCAGTTACTCGCGGACAGGATATTCACCCCTCCACTTT
d_call: TRBD1
clone_size: few
j_call: TRBJ1-6
v_call: TRBV6-2/TRBV6-3

cdr3_aa: CASSASATGQNQPQHF
cdr3_nt: TGTGCCAGCAGCGCCTCTGCGACAGGCCAGAATCAGCCCCAGCATTTT
d_call: NA
clone_size: NA
j_call: TRBJ1-5
v_call: TRBV5-5

cdr3_aa: CASSIDNEKLFF
cdr3_nt: TGTGCCAGCAGCATCGATAATGAAAAACTGTTTTTT
d_call: NA
clone_size: NA
j_call: TRBJ1-4
v_call: TRBV21-1

cdr3_aa: CASSKGTATNEKLFF
cdr3_nt: TGCGCCAGCAGCAAAGGGACAGCAACTAATGAAAAACTGTTTTTT
d_call: TRBD1
clone_size: few
j_call: TRBJ1-4
v_call: TRBV5-1

cdr3_aa: CASSILRPSGTNTDTQYF
cdr3_nt: TGCGCCAGCAGTATCCTCCGGCCTAGCGGAACTAACACAGATACGCAGTATTTT
d_call: TRBD2
clone_size: few
j_call: TRBJ2-3
v_call: TRBV5-1

cdr3_aa: CSARDLLAGGPYEQYF
cdr3_nt: TGCAGTGCTAGAGATTTACTAGCGGGGGGGCCCTACGAGCAGTACTTC
d_call: TRBD2
clone_size: few
j_call: TRBJ2-7
v_call: TRBV20-1